This T cell receptor beta chain came from a study of T cells in Graves' hyperthyroidism and ophthalmopathy. Findings and caveats of the study: In simple terms, a model built on 13 V-J features told ophthalmopathy apart from stable hyperthyroidism.

Disease duration was under 3 months in the ophthalmopathy patients, who also had a Clinical Activity Score of at least 3 and a NOSPECS grade of at least 4. Orbital computed tomography, thyroid ultrasound, serum thyroxine and TRAb, and clinical symptoms together informed the diagnoses. The CDR3 spans 18 residues. Trimming removed 5 bases from V and 0 bases from J; junction bases left unmatched: 11. CDR1 and CDR2 from the germline V gene are SGHRS and YFSETQ. Remarks on this clonotype: Its antigen is unknown.

RNA transcripts served as the template for amplifying TCR beta CDR3 regions. HTBI primers drove first-round RT-PCR of the TCR CDR3. Each CDR3 protein is one row after TCRdb ran MiXCR on the multiplex PCR reads. The sample carries under 600,000 distinct CDR3 sequences, approximately 15% recorded once. The gene calls are TRBV5-1 and TRBJ2-3; TRBD2 matches 11 bases. Sample: blood. This clonotype was sampled from a middle-aged woman with Graves' ophthalmopathy. CDR3 residues: CASRGFSGRAESTDTQYF. Written as DNA, the CDR3 is TGCGCCAGCAGAGGTTTTAGCGGGAGGGCCGAGAGCACAGATACGCAGTATTTT. The entire variable domain, with the rest obtained from reference TRBV5-1 and TRBJ2-3, is as follows: KAGVTQTPRYLIKTRGQQVTLSCSPISGHRSVSWYQQTPGQGLQFLFEYFSETQRNKGNFPGRFSGRQFSNSRSEMNVSTLELGDSALYLCASRGFSGRAESTDTQYFGPGTRLTVL.